This TCR beta chain was identified in a study of blood T cell repertoires in COVID-19. Study at large: Samples came from the United States, Italy and Spain, spanning acute and convalescent COVID-19. T cells, B-cell-depleted T cells, or PBMCs provided the cDNA or gDNA that served as material.

This CDR3 is built from 17 residues. After removal of 3 bases from V and 1 base from J, the junction contained 8 bases not matched to a gene. Germline V gene sequence: CDR1 MDHEN, CDR2 SYDVKM. In the study's own analysis: The assay estimated nucleated cells by amplifying reference gene primers. Libraries were prepared by immunoSEQ multiplex PCR; TCRdb keeps only in-frame clonotypes and omits some of them. Clone size and V and J calls were adopted from that table, with D and trimming inferred from the DNA. The sample includes 30,000 to 40,000 clones, approximately 91% of them seen just once. What was sequenced was peripheral blood. The rearrangement joins TRBV28 to TRBJ2-1; TRBD2 aligns across 8 bases. The clonotype originates from a human donor with active COVID-19. The donor label of this sample is uncertain. CDR3 DNA sequence: TGTGCCAGCAGTTTGGGTGTGGGCGGGGGGTCCTACAATGAGCAGTTCTTC. It yields the protein CASSLGVGGGSYNEQFF.